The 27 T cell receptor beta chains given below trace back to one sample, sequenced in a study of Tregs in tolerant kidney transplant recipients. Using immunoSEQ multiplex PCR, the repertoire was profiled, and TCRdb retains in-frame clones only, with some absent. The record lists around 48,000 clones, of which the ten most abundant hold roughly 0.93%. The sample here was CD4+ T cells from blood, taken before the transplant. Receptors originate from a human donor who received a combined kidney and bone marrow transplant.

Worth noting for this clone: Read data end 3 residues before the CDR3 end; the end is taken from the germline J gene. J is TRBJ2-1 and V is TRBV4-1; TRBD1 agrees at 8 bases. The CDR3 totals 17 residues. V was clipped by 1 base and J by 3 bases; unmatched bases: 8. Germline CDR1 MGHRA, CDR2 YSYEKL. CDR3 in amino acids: CASSQVFDRGSYNEQFF. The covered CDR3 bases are TGCGCCAGCAGCCAAGTGTTTGACAGGGGTAGCTACAATGAG.

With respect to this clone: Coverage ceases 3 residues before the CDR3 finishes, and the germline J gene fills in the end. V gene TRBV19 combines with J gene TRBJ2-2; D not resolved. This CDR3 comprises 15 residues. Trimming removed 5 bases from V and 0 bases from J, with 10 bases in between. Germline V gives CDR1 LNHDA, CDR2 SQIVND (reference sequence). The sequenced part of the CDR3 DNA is TGTGCCAGTAGTCAGGCCTCCGCGAACACCGGGGAG. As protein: CASSQASANTGE. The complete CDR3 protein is CASSQASANTGELFF.

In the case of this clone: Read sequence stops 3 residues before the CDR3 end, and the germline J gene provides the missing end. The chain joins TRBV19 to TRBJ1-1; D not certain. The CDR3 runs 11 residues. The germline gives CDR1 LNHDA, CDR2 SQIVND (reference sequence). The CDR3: CASSIRLEAFF. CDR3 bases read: TGTGCCAGTAGTATCCGACTAGAA.

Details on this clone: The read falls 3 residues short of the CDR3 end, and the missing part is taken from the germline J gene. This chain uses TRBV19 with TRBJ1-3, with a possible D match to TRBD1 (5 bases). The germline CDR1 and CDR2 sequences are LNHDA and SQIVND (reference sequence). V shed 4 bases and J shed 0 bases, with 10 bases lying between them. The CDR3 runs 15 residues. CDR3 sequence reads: CASSTGVSSGNTIYF. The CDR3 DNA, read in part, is TGTGCCAGTAGTACGGGGGTAAGCTCTGGAAACACC.

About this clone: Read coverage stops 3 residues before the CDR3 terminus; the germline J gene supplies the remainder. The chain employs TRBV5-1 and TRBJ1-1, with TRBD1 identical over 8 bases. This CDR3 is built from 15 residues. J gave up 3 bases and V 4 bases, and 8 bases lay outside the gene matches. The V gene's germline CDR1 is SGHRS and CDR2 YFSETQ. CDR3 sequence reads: CASSATTGVDTEAFF. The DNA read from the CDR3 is TGCGCCAGCAGCGCGACGACAGGGGTGGACACTGAA.

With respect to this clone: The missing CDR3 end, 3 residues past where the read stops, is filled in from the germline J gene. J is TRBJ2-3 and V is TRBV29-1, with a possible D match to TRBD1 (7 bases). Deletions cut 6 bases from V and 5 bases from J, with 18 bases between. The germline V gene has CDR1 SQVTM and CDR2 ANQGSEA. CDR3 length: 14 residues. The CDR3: CSVPGGGYQDTQYF. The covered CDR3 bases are TGCAGCGTCCCCGGAGGGGGCTATCAAGATACG.

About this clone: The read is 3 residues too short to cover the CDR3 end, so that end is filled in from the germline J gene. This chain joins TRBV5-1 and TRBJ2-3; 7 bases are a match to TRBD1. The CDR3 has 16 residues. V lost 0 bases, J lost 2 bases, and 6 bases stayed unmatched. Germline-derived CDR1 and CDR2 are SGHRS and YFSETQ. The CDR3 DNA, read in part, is TGCGCCAGCAGCTTGGGAAGGGACAGACACACAGATACG. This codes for CASSLGRDRHTDT. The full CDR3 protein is CASSLGRDRHTDTQYF. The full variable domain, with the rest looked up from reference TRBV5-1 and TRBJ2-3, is KAGVTQTPRYLIKTRGQQVTLSCSPISGHRSVSWYQQTPGQGLQFLFEYFSETQRNKGNFPGRFSGRQFSNSRSEMNVSTLELGDSALYLCASSLGRDRHTDTQYFGPGTRLTVL.

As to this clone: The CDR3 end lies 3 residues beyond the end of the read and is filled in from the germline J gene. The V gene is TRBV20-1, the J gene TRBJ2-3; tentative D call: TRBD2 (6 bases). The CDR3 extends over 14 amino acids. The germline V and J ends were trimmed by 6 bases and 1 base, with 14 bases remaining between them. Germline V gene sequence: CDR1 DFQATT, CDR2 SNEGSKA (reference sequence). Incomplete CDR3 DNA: TGCAGTGCGCCGAGCGCTAGCGGCACAGATACG. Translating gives CSAPSASGTDT. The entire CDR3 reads CSAPSASGTDTQYF.

Incomplete CDR3 DNA: TGTGCCAGCAGTCAAGCGACAGGGGGTGAA. It yields the protein CASSQATGGE. The full CDR3 protein is CASSQATGGEAFF. The V gene is TRBV5-6, the J gene TRBJ1-1; 9 positions agree with TRBD1. The CDR3 is cut off 3 residues early in the read; its end comes from the germline J gene. V dropped 5 bases and J dropped 7; count of bases not matched to a gene: 6. This CDR3 region has 13 residues. Germline CDR1 SGHDT, CDR2 YYEEEE.

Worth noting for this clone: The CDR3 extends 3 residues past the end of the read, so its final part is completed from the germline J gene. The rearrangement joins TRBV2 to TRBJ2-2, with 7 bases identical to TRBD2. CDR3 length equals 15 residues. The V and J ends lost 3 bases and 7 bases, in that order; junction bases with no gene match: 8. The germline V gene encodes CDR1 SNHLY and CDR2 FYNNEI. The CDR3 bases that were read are TGTGCCAGCAGTGAGGGCGGGAGCGGCATCGGGGAG. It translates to CASSEGGSGIGE. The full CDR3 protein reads CASSEGGSGIGELFF.

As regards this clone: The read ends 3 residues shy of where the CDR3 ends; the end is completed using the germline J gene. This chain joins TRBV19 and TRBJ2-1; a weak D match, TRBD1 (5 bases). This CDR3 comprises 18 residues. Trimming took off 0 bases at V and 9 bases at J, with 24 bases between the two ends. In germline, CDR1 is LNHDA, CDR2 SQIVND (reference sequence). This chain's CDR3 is CASSIDHNSLGHKGEQFF. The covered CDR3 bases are TGTGCCAGTAGTATAGATCATAATAGTCTGGGGCACAAAGGTGAG.

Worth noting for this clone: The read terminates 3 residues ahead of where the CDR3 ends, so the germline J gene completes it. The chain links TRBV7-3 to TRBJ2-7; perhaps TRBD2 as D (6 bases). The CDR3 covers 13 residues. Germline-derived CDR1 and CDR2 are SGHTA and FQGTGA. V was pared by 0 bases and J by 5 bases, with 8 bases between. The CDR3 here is CASSLTGTDEQYF. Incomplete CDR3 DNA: TGTGCCAGCAGCTTAACCGGGACTGACGAG.

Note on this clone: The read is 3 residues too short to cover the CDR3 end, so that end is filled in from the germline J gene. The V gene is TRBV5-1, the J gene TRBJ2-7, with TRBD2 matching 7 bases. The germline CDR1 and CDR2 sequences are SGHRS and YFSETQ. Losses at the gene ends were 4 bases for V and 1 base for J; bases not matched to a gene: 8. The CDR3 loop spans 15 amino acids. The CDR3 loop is CASSRGLAVSYEQYF. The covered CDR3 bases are TGCGCCAGCAGCCGCGGGCTAGCGGTATCCTACGAG.

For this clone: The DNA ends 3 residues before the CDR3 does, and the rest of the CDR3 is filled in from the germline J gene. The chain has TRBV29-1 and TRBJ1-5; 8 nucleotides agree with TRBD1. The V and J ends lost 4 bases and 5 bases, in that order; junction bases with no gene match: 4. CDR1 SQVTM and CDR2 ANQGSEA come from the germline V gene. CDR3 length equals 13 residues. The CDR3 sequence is CSVARDRYQPQHF. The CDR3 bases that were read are TGCAGCGTTGCCCGGGACAGGTATCAGCCC. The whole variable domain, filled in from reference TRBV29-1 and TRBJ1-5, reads SAVISQKPSRDICQRGTSLTIQCQVDSQVTMMFWYRQQPGQSLTLIATANQGSEATYESGFVIDKFPISRPNLTFSTLTVSNMSPEDSSIYLCSVARDRYQPQHFGDGTRLSIL.

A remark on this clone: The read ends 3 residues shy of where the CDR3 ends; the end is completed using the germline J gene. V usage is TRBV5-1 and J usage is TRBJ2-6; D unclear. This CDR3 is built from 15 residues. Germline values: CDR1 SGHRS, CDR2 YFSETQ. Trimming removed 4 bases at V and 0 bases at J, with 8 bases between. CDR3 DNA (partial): TGCGCCAGCAGCCCGCAGTCCTCTGGGGCCAACGTC. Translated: CASSPQSSGANV. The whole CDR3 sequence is CASSPQSSGANVLTF.

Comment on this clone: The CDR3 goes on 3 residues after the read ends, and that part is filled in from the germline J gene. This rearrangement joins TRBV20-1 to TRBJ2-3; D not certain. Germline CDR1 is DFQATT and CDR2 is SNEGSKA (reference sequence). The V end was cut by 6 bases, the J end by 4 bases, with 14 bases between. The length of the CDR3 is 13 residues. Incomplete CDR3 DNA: TGCAGTGCCCCACTCCCCTCGGCAGATACG. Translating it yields CSAPLPSADT. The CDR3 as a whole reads CSAPLPSADTQYF.

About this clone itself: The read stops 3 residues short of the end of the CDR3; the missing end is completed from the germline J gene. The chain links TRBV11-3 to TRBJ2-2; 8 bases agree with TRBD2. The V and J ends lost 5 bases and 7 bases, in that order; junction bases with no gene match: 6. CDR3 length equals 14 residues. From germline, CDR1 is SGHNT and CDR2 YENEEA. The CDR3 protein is CASSPKRESGELFF. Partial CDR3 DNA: TGTGCCAGCAGCCCTAAGCGGGAGAGCGGGGAG.

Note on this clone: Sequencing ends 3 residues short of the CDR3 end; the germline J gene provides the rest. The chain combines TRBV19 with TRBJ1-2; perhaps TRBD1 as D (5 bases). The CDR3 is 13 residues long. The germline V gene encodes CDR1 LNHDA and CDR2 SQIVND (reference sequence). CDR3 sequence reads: CASSPRTFYGYTF. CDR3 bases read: TGTGCCAGTAGTCCACGGACATTTTACGGC.

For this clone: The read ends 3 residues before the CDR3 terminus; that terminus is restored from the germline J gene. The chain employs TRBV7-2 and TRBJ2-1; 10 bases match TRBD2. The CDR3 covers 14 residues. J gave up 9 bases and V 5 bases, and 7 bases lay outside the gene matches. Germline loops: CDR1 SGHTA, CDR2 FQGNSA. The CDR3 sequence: CASSASSGSGEQFF. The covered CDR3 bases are TGTGCCAGCAGCGCCTCTAGCGGGAGTGGTGAG.

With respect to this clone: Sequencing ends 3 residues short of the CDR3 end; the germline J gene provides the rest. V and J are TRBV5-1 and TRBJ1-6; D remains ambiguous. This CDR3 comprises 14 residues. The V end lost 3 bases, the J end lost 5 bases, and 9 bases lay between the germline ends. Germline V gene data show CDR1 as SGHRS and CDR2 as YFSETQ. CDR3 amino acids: CASSSTRDNSPLHF. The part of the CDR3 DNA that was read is TGCGCCAGCAGCTCAACTCGCGATAATTCACCC.

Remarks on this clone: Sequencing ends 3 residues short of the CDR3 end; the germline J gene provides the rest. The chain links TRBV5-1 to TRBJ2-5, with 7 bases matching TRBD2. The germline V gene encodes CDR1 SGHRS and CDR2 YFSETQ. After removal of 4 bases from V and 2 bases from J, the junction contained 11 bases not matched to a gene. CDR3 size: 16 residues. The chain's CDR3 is CASSPGTTAMQETQYF. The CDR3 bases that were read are TGCGCCAGCAGCCCGGGGACTACAGCCATGCAAGAGACC.

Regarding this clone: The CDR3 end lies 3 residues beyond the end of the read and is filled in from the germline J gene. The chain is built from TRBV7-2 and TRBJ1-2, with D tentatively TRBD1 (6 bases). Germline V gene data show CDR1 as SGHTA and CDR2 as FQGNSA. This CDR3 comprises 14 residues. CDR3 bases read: TGTGCCAGCAGCTTAGATCGGGGGGCCCAAGGC. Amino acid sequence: CASSLDRGAQG. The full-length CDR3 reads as CASSLDRGAQGYTF.

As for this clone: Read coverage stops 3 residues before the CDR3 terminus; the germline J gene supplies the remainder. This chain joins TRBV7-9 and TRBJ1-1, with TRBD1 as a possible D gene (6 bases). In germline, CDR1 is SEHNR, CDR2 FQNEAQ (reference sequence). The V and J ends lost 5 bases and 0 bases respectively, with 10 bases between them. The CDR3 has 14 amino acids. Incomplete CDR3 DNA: TGTGCCAGCAGCACAAAGGGGGTGAACACTGAA. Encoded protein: CASSTKGVNTE. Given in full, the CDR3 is CASSTKGVNTEAFF.

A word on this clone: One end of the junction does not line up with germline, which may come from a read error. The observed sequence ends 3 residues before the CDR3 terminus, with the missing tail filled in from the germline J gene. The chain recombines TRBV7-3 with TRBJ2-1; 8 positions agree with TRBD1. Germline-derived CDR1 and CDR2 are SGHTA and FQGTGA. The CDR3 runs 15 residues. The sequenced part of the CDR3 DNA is TGTGCCAGCAGCATAACCGGGACAGGCTACAATGAG. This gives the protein CASSITGTGYNE. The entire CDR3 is CASSITGTGYNEQFF.

This chain's CDR3 is CAWTAGHGAGNTIYF. CDR3 bases read: TGTGCCTGGACCGCGGGACACGGGGCGGGAAACACC. V usage is TRBV30 and J usage is TRBJ1-3; perhaps TRBD1 as D (6 bases). The read ends 3 residues before the CDR3 terminus; that terminus is restored from the germline J gene. Per the germline V gene, CDR1 is GTSNPN and CDR2 is SVGIG (reference sequence). Trimming pared 4 bases from V and 4 bases from J, leaving 17 bases between. The CDR3 has 15 residues.

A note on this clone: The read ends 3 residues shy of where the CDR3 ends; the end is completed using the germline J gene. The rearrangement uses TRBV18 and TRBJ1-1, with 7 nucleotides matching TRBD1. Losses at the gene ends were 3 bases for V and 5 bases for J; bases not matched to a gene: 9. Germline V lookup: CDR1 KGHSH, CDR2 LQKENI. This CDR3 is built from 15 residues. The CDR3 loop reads CASSPFEDRTTEAFF. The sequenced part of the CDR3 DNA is TGTGCCAGCTCACCGTTTGAGGACAGGACTACTGAA.

The sequenced part of the CDR3 DNA is TGCAGTGCTACGACTAGCGGGGGGTACGAG. Translating it yields CSATTSGGYE. From start to end, the CDR3 is CSATTSGGYEQYF. The chain joins TRBV20-1 to TRBJ2-7, with TRBD2 identical over 13 bases. The DNA ends 3 residues before the CDR3 does, and the rest of the CDR3 is filled in from the germline J gene. The V and J ends lost 4 bases and 4 bases, in that order; junction bases with no gene match: 1. The germline V gene has CDR1 DFQATT and CDR2 SNEGSKA (reference sequence). The CDR3 runs 13 residues.